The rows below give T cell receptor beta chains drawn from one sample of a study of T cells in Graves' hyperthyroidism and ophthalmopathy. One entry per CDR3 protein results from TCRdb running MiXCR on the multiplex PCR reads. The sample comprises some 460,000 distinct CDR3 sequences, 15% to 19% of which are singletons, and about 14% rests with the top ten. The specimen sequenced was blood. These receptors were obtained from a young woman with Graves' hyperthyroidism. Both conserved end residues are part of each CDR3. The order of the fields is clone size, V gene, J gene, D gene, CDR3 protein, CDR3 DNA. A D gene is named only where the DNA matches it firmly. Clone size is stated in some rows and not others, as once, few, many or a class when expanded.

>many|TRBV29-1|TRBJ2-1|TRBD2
CSVLGVAGSSYNEQFF
TGCAGCGTTCTGGGGGTAGCGGGGAGTTCCTACAATGAGCAGTTCTTC
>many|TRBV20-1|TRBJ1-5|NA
CSAARFGGGNQPQHF
TGCAGTGCTGCCCGGTTCGGTGGGGGCAATCAGCCCCAGCATTTT
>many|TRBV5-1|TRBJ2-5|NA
CASSLAWETQYF
TGCGCCAGCAGCTTGGCATGGGAGACCCAGTACTTC
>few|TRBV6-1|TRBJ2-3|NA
CASSEAGGTKIFTQYF
TGTGCCAGCAGTGAAGCGGGCGGCACAAAGATTTTTACGCAGTATTTT
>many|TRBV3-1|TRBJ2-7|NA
CASSTRQTGEQYF
TGTGCCAGCAGCACCCGACAGACGGGCGAGCAGTACTTC
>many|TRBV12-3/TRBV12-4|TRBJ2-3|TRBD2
CASSPSGGTDTQYF
TGTGCCAGCAGTCCTAGCGGGGGGACGGATACGCAGTATTTT
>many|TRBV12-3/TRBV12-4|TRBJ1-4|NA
CASTRGRIGKLFF
TGTGCCAGCACCAGGGGAAGGATCGGAAAACTGTTTTTT
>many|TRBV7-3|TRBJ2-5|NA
CASSRETLWETQYF
TGTGCCAGCAGCCGAGAGACGCTTTGGGAGACCCAGTACTTC
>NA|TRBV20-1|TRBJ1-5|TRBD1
CSARDFGTGSYSNQPQHF
TGCAGTGCTAGAGATTTCGGGACAGGGAGTTATAGCAATCAGCCCCAGCATTTT
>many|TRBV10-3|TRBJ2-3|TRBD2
CAISVTGRDRDTQYF
TGTGCCATCAGTGTCACCGGGAGGGATCGAGATACGCAGTATTTT
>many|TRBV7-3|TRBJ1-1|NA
CASSLNSVNTEAFF
TGTGCCAGCAGCTTAAACTCGGTGAACACTGAAGCTTTCTTT
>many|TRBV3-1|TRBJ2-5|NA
CASSQEGRKQETQYF
TGTGCCAGCAGCCAAGAGGGGAGAAAACAAGAGACCCAGTACTTC
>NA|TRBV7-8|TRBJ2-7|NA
CASSQGLTLLHEQYF
TGTGCCAGCAGCCAAGGGTTAACATTGTTGCACGAGCAGTACTTC
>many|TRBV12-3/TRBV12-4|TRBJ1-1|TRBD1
CASRRDRVTEAFF
TGTGCCAGCAGGCGGGACAGGGTCACTGAAGCTTTCTTT
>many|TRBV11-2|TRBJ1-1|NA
CASSARTASTEAFF
TGTGCCAGCAGCGCTAGGACCGCTAGCACTGAAGCTTTCTTT
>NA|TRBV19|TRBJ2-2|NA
CASSWLMGELFF
TGTGCCAGTAGTTGGCTTATGGGGGAGCTGTTTTTT
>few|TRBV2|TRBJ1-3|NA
CAIREPRGDGNTIYF
TGTGCCATCCGGGAGCCCCGGGGGGATGGAAACACCATATATTTT
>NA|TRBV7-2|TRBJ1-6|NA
CASSLATGSRSPLHF
TGTGCCAGCAGCTTGGCTACAGGGTCTCGGTCACCCCTCCACTTT
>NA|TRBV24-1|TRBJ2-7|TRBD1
CATSENRGPGNEQYF
TGTGCCACCAGTGAGAACAGGGGGCCGGGGAACGAGCAGTACTTC
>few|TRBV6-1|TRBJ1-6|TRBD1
CASSLNSRTGTFSPLHF
TGTGCCAGCAGTCTAAATTCCCGGACAGGGACCTTTTCACCCCTCCACTTT
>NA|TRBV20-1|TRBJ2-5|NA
CSATRSGSETQYF
TGCAGTGCTACTCGGAGTGGTTCAGAGACCCAGTACTTC
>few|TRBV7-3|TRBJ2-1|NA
CASSLASSDSYNEQFF
TGTGCCAGCAGCTTAGCCTCTAGCGACTCCTACAATGAGCAGTTCTTC
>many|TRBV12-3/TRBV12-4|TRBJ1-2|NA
CASSLNGGNYGYTF
TGTGCCAGCAGTTTAAACGGGGGGAACTATGGCTACACCTTC
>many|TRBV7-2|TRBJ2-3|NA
CASSFSLPDTQYF
TGTGCCAGCAGCTTTAGTCTTCCAGATACGCAGTATTTT